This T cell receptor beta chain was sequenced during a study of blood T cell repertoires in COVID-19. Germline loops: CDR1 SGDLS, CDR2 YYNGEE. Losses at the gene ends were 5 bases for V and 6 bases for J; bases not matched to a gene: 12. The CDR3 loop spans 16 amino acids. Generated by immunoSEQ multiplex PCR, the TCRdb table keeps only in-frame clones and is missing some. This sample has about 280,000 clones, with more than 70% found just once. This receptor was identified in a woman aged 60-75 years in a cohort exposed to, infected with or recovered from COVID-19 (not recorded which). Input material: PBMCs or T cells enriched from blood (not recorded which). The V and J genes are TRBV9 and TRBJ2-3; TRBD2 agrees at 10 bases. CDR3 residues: CASSDPAGGPRDTQYF. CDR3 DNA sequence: TGTGCCAGCAGTGATCCAGCGGGAGGGCCGAGGGATACGCAGTATTTT. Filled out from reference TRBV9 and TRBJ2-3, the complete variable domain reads DSGVTQTPKHLITATGQRVTLRCSPRSGDLSVYWYQQSLDQGLQFLIQYYNGEERAKGNILERFSAQQFPDLHSELNLSSLELGDSALYFCASSDPAGGPRDTQYFGPGTRLTVL.